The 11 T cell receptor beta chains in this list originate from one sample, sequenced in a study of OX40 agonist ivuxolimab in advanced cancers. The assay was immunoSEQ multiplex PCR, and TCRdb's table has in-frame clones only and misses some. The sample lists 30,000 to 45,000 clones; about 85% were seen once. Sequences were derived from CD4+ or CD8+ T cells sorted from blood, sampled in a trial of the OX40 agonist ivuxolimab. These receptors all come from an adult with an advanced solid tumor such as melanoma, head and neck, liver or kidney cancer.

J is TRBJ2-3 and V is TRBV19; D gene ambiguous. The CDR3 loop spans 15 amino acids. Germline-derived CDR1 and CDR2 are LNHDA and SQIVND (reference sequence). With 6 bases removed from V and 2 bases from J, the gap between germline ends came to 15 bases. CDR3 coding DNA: TGTGCCAGTAGCCTGGGCTACCGACCCACAGATACGCAGTATTTT. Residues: CASSLGYRPTDTQYF. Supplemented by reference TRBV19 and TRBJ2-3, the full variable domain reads DGGITQSPKYLFRKEGQNVTLSCEQNLNHDAMYWYRQDPGQGLRLIYYSQIVNDFQKGDIAEGYSVSREKKESFPLTVTSAQKNPTAFYLCASSLGYRPTDTQYFGPGTRLTVL.

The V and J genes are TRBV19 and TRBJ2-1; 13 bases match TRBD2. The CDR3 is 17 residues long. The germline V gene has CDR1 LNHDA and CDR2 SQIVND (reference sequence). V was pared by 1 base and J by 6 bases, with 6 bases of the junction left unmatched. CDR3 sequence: CASSIAGTSGTRNEQFF. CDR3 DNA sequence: TGTGCCAGTAGTATAGCTGGGACTAGCGGGACGCGCAATGAGCAGTTCTTC. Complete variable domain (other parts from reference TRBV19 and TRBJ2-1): DGGITQSPKYLFRKEGQNVTLSCEQNLNHDAMYWYRQDPGQGLRLIYYSQIVNDFQKGDIAEGYSVSREKKESFPLTVTSAQKNPTAFYLCASSIAGTSGTRNEQFFGPGTRLTVL.

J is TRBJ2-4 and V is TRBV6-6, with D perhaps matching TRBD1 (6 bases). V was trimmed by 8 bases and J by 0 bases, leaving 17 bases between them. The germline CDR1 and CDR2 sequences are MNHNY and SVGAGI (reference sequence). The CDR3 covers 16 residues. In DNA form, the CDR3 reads TGTGCCAGCTACCAGGGGCCGGGCTTAGCCAAAAACATTCAGTACTTC. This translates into CASYQGPGLAKNIQYF.

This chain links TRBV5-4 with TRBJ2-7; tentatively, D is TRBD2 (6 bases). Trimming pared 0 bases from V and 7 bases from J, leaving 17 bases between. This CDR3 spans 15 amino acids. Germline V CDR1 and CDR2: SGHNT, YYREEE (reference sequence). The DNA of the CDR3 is TGTGCCAGCAGCTTGGGGTCAGGGAGGACGCGGGAGCAGTACTTC. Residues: CASSLGSGRTREQYF.

In DNA form, the CDR3 reads TGTGCCAGCAGACCTAGCGGGGGCACCTCTCAGTTCTTC. Protein sequence: CASRPSGGTSQFF. The chain combines TRBV6-4 with TRBJ2-1; TRBD2 matches at 10 bases. The CDR3 totals 13 residues. The J segment lost 13 bases and the V segment lost 6 bases, leaving 9 bases of the junction unmatched. CDR1 is MRHNA and CDR2 is SNTAGT in the germline V gene.

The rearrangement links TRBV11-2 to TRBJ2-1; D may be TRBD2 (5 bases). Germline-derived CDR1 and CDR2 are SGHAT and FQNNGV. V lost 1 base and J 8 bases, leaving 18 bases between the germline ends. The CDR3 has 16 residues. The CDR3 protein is CASSLGYRGPSDEQFF. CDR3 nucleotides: TGTGCCAGCAGCTTAGGATATCGCGGGCCCAGTGATGAGCAGTTCTTC. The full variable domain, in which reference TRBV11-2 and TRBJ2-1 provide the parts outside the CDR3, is EAGVAQSPRYKIIEKRQSVAFWCNPISGHATLYWYQQILGQGPKLLIQFQNNGVVDDSQLPKDRFSAERLKGVDSTLKIQPAKLEDSAVYLCASSLGYRGPSDEQFFGPGTRLTVL.

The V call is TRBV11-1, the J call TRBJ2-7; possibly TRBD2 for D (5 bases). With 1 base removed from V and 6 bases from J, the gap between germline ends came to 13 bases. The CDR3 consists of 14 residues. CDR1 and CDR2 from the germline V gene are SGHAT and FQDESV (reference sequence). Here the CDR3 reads CASSLDEGWGEQYF. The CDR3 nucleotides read TGTGCCAGCAGCTTAGACGAGGGTTGGGGCGAGCAGTACTTC.

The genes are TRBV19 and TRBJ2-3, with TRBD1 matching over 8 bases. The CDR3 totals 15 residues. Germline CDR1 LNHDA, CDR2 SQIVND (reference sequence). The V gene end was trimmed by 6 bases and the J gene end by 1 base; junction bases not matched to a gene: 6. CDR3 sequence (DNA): TGTGCCAGTAGACAGGGGGTTGTTGGCACAGATACGCAGTATTTT. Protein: CASRQGVVGTDTQYF.

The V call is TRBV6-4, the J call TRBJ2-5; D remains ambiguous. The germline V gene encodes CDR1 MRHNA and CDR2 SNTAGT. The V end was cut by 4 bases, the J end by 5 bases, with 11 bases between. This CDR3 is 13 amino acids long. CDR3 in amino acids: CASSVWDGETQYF. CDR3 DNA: TGTGCCAGCAGTGTGTGGGATGGGGAGACCCAGTACTTC.

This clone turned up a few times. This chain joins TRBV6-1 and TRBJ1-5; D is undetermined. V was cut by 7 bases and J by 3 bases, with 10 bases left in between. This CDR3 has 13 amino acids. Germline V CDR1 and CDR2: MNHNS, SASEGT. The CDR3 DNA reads TGTGCCAGCATCCTCACCTTCAATCAGCCCCAGCATTTT. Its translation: CASILTFNQPQHF.

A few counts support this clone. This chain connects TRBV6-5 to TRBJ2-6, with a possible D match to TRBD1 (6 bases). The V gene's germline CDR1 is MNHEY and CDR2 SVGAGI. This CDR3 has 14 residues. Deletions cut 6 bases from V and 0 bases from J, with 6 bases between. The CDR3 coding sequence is TGTGCCAGCAGGACAGGCTCTGGGGCCAACGTCCTGACTTTC. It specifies CASRTGSGANVLTF.